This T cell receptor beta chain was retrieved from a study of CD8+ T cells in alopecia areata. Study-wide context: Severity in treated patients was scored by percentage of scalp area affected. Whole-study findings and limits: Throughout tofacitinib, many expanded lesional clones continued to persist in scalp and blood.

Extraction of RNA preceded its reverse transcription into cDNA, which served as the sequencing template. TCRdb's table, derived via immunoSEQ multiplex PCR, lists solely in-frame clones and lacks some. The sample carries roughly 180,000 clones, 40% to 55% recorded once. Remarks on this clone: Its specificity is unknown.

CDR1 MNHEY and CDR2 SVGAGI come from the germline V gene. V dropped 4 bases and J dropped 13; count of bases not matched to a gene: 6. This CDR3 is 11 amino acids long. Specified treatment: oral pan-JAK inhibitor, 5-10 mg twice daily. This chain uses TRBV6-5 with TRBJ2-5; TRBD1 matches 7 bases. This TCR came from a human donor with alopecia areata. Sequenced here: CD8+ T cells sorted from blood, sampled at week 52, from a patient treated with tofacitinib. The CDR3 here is CASSSQGVRYF. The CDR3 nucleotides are TGTGCCAGCAGTTCCCAGGGGGTGAGGTACTTC.